This TCR beta chain was sequenced in a study of shared clonotypes between healthy human individuals. Study-wide points: Naive subsets usually exceeded memory subsets in estimated richness.

Generated by immunoSEQ multiplex PCR, the TCRdb table keeps only in-frame clones and is missing some. The sample holds over a million clones, 98% seen once. Concerning this clone: Its specificity is unknown.

V was clipped by 0 bases and J by 1 base, with 13 bases between them. CDR3 length equals 16 residues. Germline CDR1 and CDR2: SGDLS and YYNGEE. The V and J genes are TRBV9 and TRBJ1-1; tentatively, D is TRBD1 (5 bases). The receptor comes from a man younger than 40 in good health. The specimen sequenced was naive CD4+ T cells sorted from blood. Subset specified: CD45RA+ positively selected. CDR3 in DNA: TGTGCCAGCAGCGTAGCTTCGGGGGTTGCGAACACTGAAGCTTTCTTT. Translated, it gives CASSVASGVANTEAFF.